Listed below are T cell receptor beta chains from one sample, sequenced in a study of cytomegalovirus exposure and HLA in healthy donors. Sequenced by immunoSEQ multiplex PCR; TCRdb stores in-frame clones only, minus some. The table has fewer than 200,000 clones, roughly 85% seen once. The specimen was PBMCs. These receptors were taken from a woman between 50 and 59 years old in good health and CMV-seronegative. Both conserved end residues are trimmed from each CDR3. Where a row states a size, it is once, few, many or the class of an expanded clone; other rows omit it.

size: once
V: TRBV18
CDR3: ASSPLGTPQNTEAF

size: -
V: TRBV27
CDR3: ASSLGARTEAF

size: once
V: TRBV19
CDR3: ASSISTITGEGGYNEQF

size: -
V: TRBV5-6
CDR3: ASNPNGGLYGYT

size: once
V: TRBV30
CDR3: AWSAPLYGYT

size: -
V: TRBV29-1
CDR3: SVATGRGSTDTQY

size: few
V: TRBV6-5
CDR3: ASSLVGGEKLF

size: -
V: TRBV28
CDR3: ASSLTSGGASKTQY

size: once
V: TRBV4-3
CDR3: ASSLGDGYSPLH

size: -
V: TRBV7-2
CDR3: ASSLDRGEETQY

size: -
V: TRBV7-2
CDR3: ASSPPGQGTQDGYT

size: -
V: TRBV18
CDR3: ASSLRLAGGQETQY

size: -
V: TRBV15
CDR3: ATSRELKYEQY

size: -
V: TRBV7-6
CDR3: ASSSPAGGSGANVLT

size: -
V: TRBV6-1
CDR3: ASSDGQGNYGYT

size: -
V: TRBV7-2
CDR3: ASSLTVRFTYEQY

size: few
V: TRBV5-6
CDR3: ASSWTSGGPSYEQY

size: -
V: TRBV5-6
CDR3: ASSWASGSRSDTQY

size: -
V: TRBV11-3
CDR3: ASSLEATAEAF

size: few
V: TRBV11-2
CDR3: ASRFGGLTNTGELF

size: -
V: TRBV13
CDR3: ASSLGRVEAF

size: -
V: TRBV29-1
CDR3: SVERQDDYEQY

size: -
V: TRBV5-1
CDR3: ASSLDTGYYGYT

size: few
V: TRBV30
CDR3: AWGRVYGYT

size: few
V: TRBV6-5
CDR3: ASSSGLRSYEQY

size: -
V: TRBV9
CDR3: ASSGNRGTGDLLGYT

size: -
V: TRBV5-6
CDR3: ASSLGPGLAGVGEQF

size: -
V: TRBV7-2
CDR3: ASSLSVGEGDTGAF